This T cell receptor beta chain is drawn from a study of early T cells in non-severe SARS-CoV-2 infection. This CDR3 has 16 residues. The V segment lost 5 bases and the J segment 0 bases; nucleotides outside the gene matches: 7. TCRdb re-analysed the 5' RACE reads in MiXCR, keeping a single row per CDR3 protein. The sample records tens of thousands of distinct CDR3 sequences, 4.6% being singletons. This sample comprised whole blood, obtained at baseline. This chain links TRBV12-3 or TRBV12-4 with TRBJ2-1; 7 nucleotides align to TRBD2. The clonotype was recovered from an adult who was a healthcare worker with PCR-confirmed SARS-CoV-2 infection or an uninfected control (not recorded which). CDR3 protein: CASSTLGGSSYNEQFF. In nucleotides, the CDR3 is TGTGCCAGCAGTACTCTGGGAGGGAGCTCCTACAATGAGCAGTTCTTC.